Listed below are T cell receptor beta chains from one sample, sequenced in a study of CD8+CD57+ T cells in acquired aplastic anemia. TCRdb passed the reads through MiXCR, listing each CDR3 protein once. This table has about 40,000 distinct CDR3 sequences, 63% appearing once. Specimen: sorted CD4+, CD8+, or CD8+CD57+ T cells (not recorded which) from PBMCs. These receptors originate from a human donor with aplastic anemia. Each CDR3 is given with its conserved first and last residue. A D gene is named only where the DNA matches it firmly. Clone size is not always given. Where it is, it says once, few, many or a class for expanded clones.

TRBD2	TRBV28	NA	TRBJ2-7	CASSLASGGGYEQYF	TGTGCCAGCAGTTTAGCTAGCGGGGGGGGCTACGAGCAGTACTTC
NA	TRBV7-2	NA	TRBJ2-5	CASSLWQGETQYF	TGTGCCAGCAGCTTGTGGCAGGGAGAGACCCAGTACTTC
TRBD2	TRBV7-9	NA	TRBJ2-7	CASQPSAGRDYEQYF	TGTGCCAGCCAACCCTCGGCGGGGAGGGACTACGAGCAGTACTTC
NA	TRBV10-3	NA	TRBJ2-7	CAISERGQTYEQYF	TGTGCCATCAGTGAGAGAGGACAGACCTACGAGCAGTACTTC
NA	TRBV29-1	NA	TRBJ2-7	CSVESTGIYEQCF	TGCAGCGTTGAGAGTACAGGTATTTACGAGCAGTGCTTC
TRBD1	TRBV11-1	NA	TRBJ2-1	CASSKTGTIDEQFF	TGTGCCAGCAGCAAGACAGGGACAATTGATGAGCAGTTCTTC
NA	TRBV29-1	NA	TRBJ2-3	CSVIEGLSTDTQYF	TGCAGCGTGATAGAGGGCTTATCCACAGATACGCAGTATTTT
TRBD2	TRBV3-1	many	TRBJ2-7	CASSPAGLAGPYEQYF	TGTGCCAGCAGCCCAGCCGGACTAGCGGGACCTTACGAGCAGTACTTC
TRBD1	TRBV24-1	many	TRBJ1-6	CATSDLWTGRYNSPLHF	TGTGCCACCAGTGATTTATGGACAGGGCGCTATAATTCACCCCTCCACTTT
TRBD1	TRBV9	NA	TRBJ1-6	CASSSRTGNSPLHF	TGTGCCAGCAGCTCTCGGACAGGGAATTCACCCCTCCACTTT
TRBD1	TRBV19	NA	TRBJ2-1	CASKRTGTDRNEQFF	TGTGCCAGTAAACGAACCGGGACAGATCGGAATGAGCAGTTCTTC
NA	TRBV4-1	NA	TRBJ2-1	CASSQEAVTYNEQFF	TGCGCCAGCAGCCAAGAGGCGGTAACCTACAATGAGCAGTTCTTC
NA	TRBV25-1	NA	TRBJ2-2	CASSSRNRERGTGELFF	TGTGCCAGCAGCTCGAGAAACAGGGAGAGAGGGACCGGGGAGCTGTTTTTT
NA	TRBV28	NA	TRBJ2-4	CASSLRGEVRNIQYF	TGTGCCAGCAGTTTGCGGGGTGAGGTGAGAAACATTCAGTACTTC
NA	TRBV29-1	NA	TRBJ2-3	CSVDSQPGDTQYF	TGCAGCGTTGATAGTCAGCCCGGGGATACGCAGTATTTT
NA	TRBV27	many	TRBJ2-7	CASSLDISYEQYF	TGTGCCAGCAGTCTGGACATCTCCTACGAGCAGTACTTC